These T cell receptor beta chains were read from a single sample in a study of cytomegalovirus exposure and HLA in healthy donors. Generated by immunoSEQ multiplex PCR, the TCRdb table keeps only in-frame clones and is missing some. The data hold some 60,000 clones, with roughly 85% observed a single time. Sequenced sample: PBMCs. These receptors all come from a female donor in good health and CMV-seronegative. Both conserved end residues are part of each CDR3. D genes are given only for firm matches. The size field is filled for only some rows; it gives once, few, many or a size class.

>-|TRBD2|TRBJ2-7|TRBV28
CASSYSGLPYEQYF
TGTGCCAGCAGTTACTCGGGACTACCTTACGAGCAGTACTTC
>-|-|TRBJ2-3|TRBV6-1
CASSWPSQSADTQYF
TGTGCCAGCAGTTGGCCTAGTCAATCGGCCGATACGCAGTATTTT
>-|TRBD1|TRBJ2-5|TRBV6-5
CASSYSVGGRLETQYF
TGTGCCAGCAGTTACTCGGTAGGGGGCAGGTTGGAGACCCAGTACTTC
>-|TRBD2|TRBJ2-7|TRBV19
CASSTTSGRNDEQYF
TGTGCCAGTAGTACGACTAGCGGGAGGAACGACGAGCAGTACTTC
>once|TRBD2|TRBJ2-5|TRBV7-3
CASSLGGLARETQYF
TGTGCCAGCAGCCTGGGGGGACTAGCACGGGAGACCCAGTACTTC
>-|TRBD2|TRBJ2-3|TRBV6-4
CASSDSGREDTQYF
TGTGCCAGCAGTGATAGCGGGAGGGAAGATACGCAGTATTTT
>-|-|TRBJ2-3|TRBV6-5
CASRFFTTATDTQYF
TGTGCCAGCCGTTTTTTTACTACCGCCACAGATACGCAGTATTTT
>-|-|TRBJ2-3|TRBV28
CAATISGSTDTQYF
TGTGCTGCAACCATCAGCGGGAGCACAGATACGCAGTATTTT
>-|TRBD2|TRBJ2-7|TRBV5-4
CASSSTSGDYEQYF
TGTGCCAGCAGCTCGACTAGCGGAGACTACGAGCAGTACTTC
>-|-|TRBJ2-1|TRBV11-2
CASSLGVEQFF
TGTGCCAGCAGCTTAGGAGTTGAGCAGTTCTTC
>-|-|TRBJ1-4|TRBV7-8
CASSFAEVGRGEKLFF
TGTGCCAGCAGCTTCGCCGAAGTCGGACGGGGTGAAAAACTGTTTTTT
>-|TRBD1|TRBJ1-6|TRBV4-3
CASSQETGTGGSPLHF
TGCGCCAGCAGCCAAGAAACCGGGACAGGGGGCTCACCCCTCCACTTT
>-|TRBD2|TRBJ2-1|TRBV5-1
CASRRDYPPHNEQFF
TGCGCCAGCAGACGGGACTATCCTCCTCACAATGAGCAGTTCTTC
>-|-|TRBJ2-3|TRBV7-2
CASTLNDREVRDTQYF
TGTGCCAGCACCCTAAACGACAGGGAGGTCAGAGATACGCAGTATTTT
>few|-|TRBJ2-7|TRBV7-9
CASSLGASYEQYF
TGTGCCAGCAGCTTAGGCGCCTCCTACGAGCAGTACTTC
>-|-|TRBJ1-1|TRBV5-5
CASTVQGLNTEAFF
TGTGCCAGCACCGTCCAGGGGCTTAACACTGAAGCTTTCTTT
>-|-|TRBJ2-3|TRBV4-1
CASSQTGLTDTQYF
TGCGCCAGCAGCCAAACAGGTCTCACAGATACGCAGTATTTT
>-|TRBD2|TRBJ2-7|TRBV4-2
CASSLTSGSSYEQYF
TGTGCCAGCAGCCTAACTAGCGGGTCCTCCTACGAGCAGTACTTC
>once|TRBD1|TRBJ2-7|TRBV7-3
CASSWTGTEEDEQYF
TGTGCCAGCAGCTGGACAGGGACCGAGGAGGACGAGCAGTACTTC
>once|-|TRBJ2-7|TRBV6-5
CATIYTDNLNYEQYF
TGTGCCACCATATACACGGACAACCTTAACTACGAGCAGTACTTC
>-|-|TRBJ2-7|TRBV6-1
CASSETGEPSLPSYEQYF
TGTGCCAGCAGTGAAACGGGAGAACCCTCCTTGCCCTCCTACGAGCAGTACTTC
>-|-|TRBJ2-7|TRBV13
CASSSGHSSYEQYF
TGTGCCAGCAGTTCAGGGCACTCCTCGTACGAGCAGTACTTC
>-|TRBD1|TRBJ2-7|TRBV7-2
CASSFEATGGSYEQYF
TGTGCCAGCAGCTTCGAGGCGACAGGGGGCTCCTACGAGCAGTACTTC
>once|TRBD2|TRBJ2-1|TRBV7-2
CASSTRTSHNEQFF
TGTGCCAGCAGCACCCGGACTAGCCACAATGAGCAGTTCTTC
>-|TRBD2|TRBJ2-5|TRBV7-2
CASTTGGRGTQYF
TGTGCCAGCACAACGGGGGGGCGGGGGACCCAGTACTTC
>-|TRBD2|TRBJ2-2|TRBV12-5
CASGFRLAISTGELFF
TGTGCTAGTGGTTTTAGACTAGCGATTTCCACCGGGGAGCTGTTTTTT
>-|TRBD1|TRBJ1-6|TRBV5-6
CASSPIYRGNGVSPLHF
TGTGCCAGCAGCCCTATATACAGGGGGAACGGGGTATCACCCCTCCACTTT
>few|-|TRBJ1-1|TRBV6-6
CASSYSQTGWVTEAFF
TGTGCCAGCAGTTACTCCCAGACCGGGTGGGTCACTGAAGCTTTCTTT
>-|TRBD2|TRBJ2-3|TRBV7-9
CASSPTGTRVTDTQYF
TGTGCCAGCAGCCCGACCGGGACTAGAGTCACAGATACGCAGTATTTT
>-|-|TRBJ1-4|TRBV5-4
CASSQGGRLNEKLFF
TGTGCCAGCAGCCAAGGAGGTCGGCTTAATGAAAAACTGTTTTTT
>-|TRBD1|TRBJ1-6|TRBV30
CAWSNGQGPNSPLHF
TGTGCCTGGAGTAACGGACAGGGGCCGAATTCACCCCTCCACTTT
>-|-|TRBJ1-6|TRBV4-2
CASSQDPASSYNSPLHF
TGTGCCAGCAGCCAAGATCCCGCCAGCTCCTATAATTCACCCCTCCACTTT
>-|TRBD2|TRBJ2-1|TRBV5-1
CASSWTSGSPSYNEQFF
TGCGCCAGCAGTTGGACTAGCGGGAGTCCCTCCTACAATGAGCAGTTCTTC
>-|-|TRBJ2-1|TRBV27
CASSLNQGNEQFF
TGTGCCAGCAGTTTAAATCAGGGGAATGAGCAGTTCTTC
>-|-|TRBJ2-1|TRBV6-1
CASSAVKIGDNEQFF
TGTGCCAGCAGTGCCGTGAAGATAGGGGACAATGAGCAGTTCTTC
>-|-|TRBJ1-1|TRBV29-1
CSVQTTGYTEAFF
TGCAGCGTCCAAACCACCGGGTACACTGAAGCTTTCTTT
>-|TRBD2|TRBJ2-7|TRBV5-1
CASSPGLAGPSYEQYF
TGCGCCAGCAGCCCTGGTCTAGCGGGGCCCTCCTACGAGCAGTACTTC